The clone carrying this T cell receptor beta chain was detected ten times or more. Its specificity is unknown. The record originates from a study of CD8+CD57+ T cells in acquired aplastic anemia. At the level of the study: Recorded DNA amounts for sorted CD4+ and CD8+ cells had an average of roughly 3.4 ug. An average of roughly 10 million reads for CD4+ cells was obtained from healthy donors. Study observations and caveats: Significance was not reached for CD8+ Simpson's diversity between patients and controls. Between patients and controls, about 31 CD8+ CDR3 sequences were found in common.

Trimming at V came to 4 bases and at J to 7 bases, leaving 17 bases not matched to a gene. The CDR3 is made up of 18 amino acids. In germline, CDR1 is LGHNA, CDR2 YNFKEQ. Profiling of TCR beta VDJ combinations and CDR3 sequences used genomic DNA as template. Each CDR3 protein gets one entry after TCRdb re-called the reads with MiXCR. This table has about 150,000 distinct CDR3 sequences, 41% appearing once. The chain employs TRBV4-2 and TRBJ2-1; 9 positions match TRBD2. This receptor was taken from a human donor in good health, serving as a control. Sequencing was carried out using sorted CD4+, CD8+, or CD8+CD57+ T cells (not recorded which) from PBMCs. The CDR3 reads CASSPTPIAGAQPNEQFF. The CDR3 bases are TGTGCCAGCAGCCCGACCCCGATAGCGGGGGCCCAACCGAATGAGCAGTTCTTC.